These 13 T cell receptor beta chains originate from one sample sequenced in a study of blood T cell repertoires in COVID-19. The assay was immunoSEQ multiplex PCR, and TCRdb's table has in-frame clones only and misses some. The table includes about 110,000 clones, about 84% detected once. Sequences were obtained from peripheral blood. The receptors shown here come from a man aged 45 to 65 with acute or convalescent COVID-19.

V is TRBV29-1 and J is TRBJ1-4; 8 bases are shared with TRBD1. Unmatched junction bases numbered 7, after V lost 7 bases and J lost 6 bases. The CDR3 extends over 13 amino acids. Germline-derived CDR1 and CDR2 are SQVTM and ANQGSEA. DNA of the CDR3: TGCAGCGCCATGGACAGGGAGTATGAAAAACTGTTTTTT. It codes for CSAMDREYEKLFF.

V and J are TRBV5-1 and TRBJ1-4, with a tentative D call TRBD1 (6 bases). The CDR3 runs to 15 residues. V lost 4 bases and J 8 bases, leaving 18 bases between the germline ends. Germline CDR1 reads SGHRS; CDR2 reads YFSETQ. The CDR3 region is CASSPGGQGREKLFF. CDR3 sequence (DNA): TGCGCCAGCAGCCCCGGGGGGCAGGGAAGGGAAAAACTGTTTTTT.

The V gene is TRBV6-4, the J gene TRBJ1-2; 7 bases agree with TRBD1. The CDR3 extends over 12 amino acids. Germline CDR1 and CDR2: MRHNA and SNTAGT. V trimming: 9 bases; J trimming: 3 bases; junction bases outside the gene matches: 4. CDR3 residues: CARTGFDYGYTF. The CDR3 DNA reads as TGTGCCAGGACAGGGTTTGACTATGGCTACACCTTC.

Only a few counts were recorded for this clone. The chain has TRBV6-4 and TRBJ2-1; 8 positions match TRBD1. The junction had 10 bases not matched to a gene; V was cut back by 6 bases and J by 6 bases. Germline V lookup: CDR1 MRHNA, CDR2 SNTAGT. CDR3 size: 15 residues. The CDR3 here is CASRTSDRAINEQFF. Written as DNA, the CDR3 is TGTGCCAGCAGAACCTCGGACAGGGCTATCAATGAGCAGTTCTTC.

The chain is built from TRBV3-1 (or the pseudogene TRBV3-2) and TRBJ1-2, with D tentatively TRBD1 (5 bases). Trimming cost V 1 base and J 5 bases, with 23 bases left between them. The CDR3 extends over 18 amino acids. Germline assignment: CDR1 LGHDT and CDR2 YNNKEL (reference sequence). The DNA of the CDR3 is TGTGCCAGCAGCCAAGCGACAGAAAGTGCCCTAAACGGGTATGGCTACACCTTC. Encoded protein: CASSQATESALNGYGYTF.

The chain has TRBV29-1 and TRBJ1-1, with D possibly matching TRBD1 (5 bases). Trimming took off 7 bases at V and 3 bases at J, with 18 bases between the two ends. The CDR3 spans 14 residues. Germline CDR1 reads SQVTM; CDR2 reads ANQGSEA. Here the CDR3 DNA reads TGCAGCGCCAAAGGTGGGGCCAGGGACACTGAAGCTTTCTTT. Translated: CSAKGGARDTEAFF.

The V and J genes are TRBV28 and TRBJ1-3; D possibly corresponds to TRBD1 (5 bases). V lost 7 bases, J lost 6 bases, and 16 bases lay in between. The CDR3 runs to 14 residues. Germline V CDR1 and CDR2: MDHEN, SYDVKM. CDR3 sequence (DNA): TGTGCCAGCACCTCAGGGTTGACGGCAAACACCATATATTTT. Its translation is CASTSGLTANTIYF.

The gene calls are TRBV28 and TRBJ1-1; D ambiguous. The V end lost 6 bases, the J end lost 4 bases, and 12 bases lay between the germline ends. CDR3 length: 13 residues. Germline loops: CDR1 MDHEN, CDR2 SYDVKM. CDR3 nucleotide sequence: TGTGCCAGCAGAATGAGTACCCCCACTGAAGCTTTCTTT. Residues: CASRMSTPTEAFF.

The V call is TRBV29-1, the J call TRBJ1-1; 7 nucleotides align to TRBD1. CDR1 SQVTM and CDR2 ANQGSEA come from the germline V gene. CDR3 size: 13 residues. V shed 1 base, J shed 7 bases, and the junction held 6 bases outside the gene matches. The CDR3 is CSVEAGTAFEAFF. The CDR3 nucleotides read TGCAGCGTTGAAGCCGGGACAGCGTTTGAAGCTTTCTTT.

The rearrangement links TRBV4-1 to TRBJ2-7; TRBD1 matches 7 bases. The germline CDR1 and CDR2 sequences are MGHRA and YSYEKL. The CDR3 spans 15 residues. V shed 5 bases and J 3 bases; nucleotides not matched to a gene: 10. The CDR3 nucleotides are TGCGCCAGCAGCAATTACCCTCGGGACAGCTACGAGCAGTACTTC. Protein: CASSNYPRDSYEQYF.

The chain employs TRBV5-1 and TRBJ1-2; 8 nucleotides align to TRBD1. With 2 bases clipped from V and 4 bases from J, the junction kept 4 bases outside the gene matches. Germline CDR1 and CDR2: SGHRS and YFSETQ. This CDR3 spans 14 amino acids. CDR3 in amino acids: CASSLLTGGYGYTF. The CDR3 DNA reads as TGCGCCAGCAGCTTACTTACAGGGGGCTATGGCTACACCTTC.

V is TRBV10-1 and J is TRBJ2-7, with 7 bases identical to TRBD1. The CDR3 spans 13 residues. The V gene's germline CDR1 is WNHNN and CDR2 SYGVQD (reference sequence). V shed 6 bases, J shed 2 bases, and the junction held 4 bases outside the gene matches. The CDR3: CASSPGQAYEQYV. CDR3 sequence (DNA): TGCGCCAGCAGCCCCGGACAGGCCTACGAGCAGTACGTC.

J is TRBJ1-1 and V is TRBV27; 7 bases are a match to TRBD1. CDR3 length: 16 residues. Germline V lookup: CDR1 MNHEY, CDR2 SMNVEV (reference sequence). The junction had 15 bases not matched to a gene; V was cut back by 6 bases and J by 5 bases. In DNA, the CDR3 is TGTGCCAGCAGCTATAACAGGGGTTTAGTGGGGACTGAAGCTTTCTTT. Translating gives CASSYNRGLVGTEAFF.